The 10 T cell receptor beta chains below were found in one sample sequenced in a study of T cell responses to AZD1222 COVID-19 vaccine. The method was immunoSEQ multiplex PCR; TCRdb's version includes in-frame clones alone and lacks a portion of them. The data hold about 160,000 clones, with approximately 90% observed a single time. The material sequenced was peripheral blood, taken on day 0 of AZD1222 vaccination. Source of these receptors: an adult in good health.

The gene calls are TRBV15 and TRBJ2-5; TRBD2 aligns across 8 bases. Per the germline V gene, CDR1 is LNHNV and CDR2 is YYDKDF (reference sequence). This CDR3 contains 16 residues. The J segment lost 5 bases and the V segment lost 6 bases, leaving 14 bases of the junction unmatched. The CDR3 DNA follows: TGTGCCACCAGAGGGGTTGGACCGGGAGGGCCGGAGACCCAGTACTTC. Translating it yields CATRGVGPGGPETQYF.

The chain employs TRBV4-1 and TRBJ2-3; no firm D call. V lost 3 bases and J lost 4, with 17 bases in between. Germline CDR1 is MGHRA and CDR2 is YSYEKL. This CDR3 has 16 residues. The CDR3 bases are TGCGCCAGCAGCCACCGGCCATCTTTCTCCCCAGATACGCAGTATTTT. This translates into CASSHRPSFSPDTQYF.

The chain carries TRBV18 and TRBJ1-3; tentative D call: TRBD1 (6 bases). The V gene's germline CDR1 is KGHSH and CDR2 LQKENI. This CDR3 has 17 residues. Between the trimmed V and J ends, which lost 0 bases and 2 bases, there was a span of 14 bases. The DNA of the CDR3 is TGTGCCAGCTCACCACCGGCACAGGGCCCAACTGGAAACACCATATATTTT. It encodes CASSPPAQGPTGNTIYF. The full variable domain, its missing parts supplied by reference TRBV18 and TRBJ1-3, is NAGVMQNPRHLVRRRGQEARLRCSPMKGHSHVYWYRQLPEEGLKFMVYLQKENIIDESGMPKERFSAEFPKEGPSILRIQQVVRGDSAAYFCASSPPAQGPTGNTIYFGEGSWLTVV.

In this sample, this clone turned up once. The chain uses TRBV24-1 and TRBJ2-2; 7 nucleotides line up with TRBD2. V lost 9 bases to trimming and J lost 2 bases; unmatched junction nucleotides: 8. CDR3 length: 15 residues. The germline V gene encodes CDR1 KGHDR and CDR2 SFDVKD. CDR3 coding DNA: TGTGCCACCCAGCGGGCGGGAGCTAACACCGGGGAGCTGTTTTTT. This codes for CATQRAGANTGELFF.

The chain employs TRBV30 and TRBJ2-2, with TRBD1 matching 9 bases. The CDR3 covers 14 residues. Germline CDR1 and CDR2: GTSNPN and SVGIG (reference sequence). With 2 bases clipped from V and 4 bases from J, the junction kept 2 bases outside the gene matches. The CDR3 here is CAWSRGQGTGELFF. CDR3 nucleotides: TGTGCCTGGAGTCGGGGACAGGGCACCGGGGAGCTGTTTTTT.

The chain couples TRBV2 to TRBJ1-1, with D unresolved. V was clipped by 9 bases and J by 4 bases, with 12 bases between them. The CDR3 loop spans 12 amino acids. Per germline, CDR1 SNHLY and CDR2 FYNNEI. DNA of the CDR3: TGTGCCAGGAGGGAGCGGGGCACTGAAGCTTTCTTT. Amino acid sequence: CARRERGTEAFF.

This chain connects TRBV28 to TRBJ2-6, with D perhaps matching TRBD1 (6 bases). The germline V gene has CDR1 MDHEN and CDR2 SYDVKM. The V end was cut by 10 bases, the J end by 4 bases, with 14 bases between. There are 14 residues in the CDR3. The CDR3 spells CATKQGAGANVLTF. In nucleotides, the CDR3 is TGTGCCACCAAACAGGGTGCCGGGGCCAACGTCCTGACTTTC.

The chain uses TRBV9 and TRBJ2-7; TRBD2 matches 10 bases. Germline CDR1 is SGDLS and CDR2 is YYNGEE. V shed 0 bases and J 4 bases; nucleotides not matched to a gene: 4. CDR3 size: 15 residues. CDR3 nucleotides: TGTGCCAGCAGCGTAGGGGTAGCGGGAGGTTACGAGCAGTACTTC. Its translation is CASSVGVAGGYEQYF.

The chain joins TRBV27 to TRBJ1-2; TRBD1 aligns across 7 bases. The CDR3 is 14 residues long. Trimming at V came to 3 bases and at J to 3 bases, leaving 4 bases not matched to a gene. Per germline, CDR1 MNHEY and CDR2 SMNVEV (reference sequence). This chain's CDR3 is CASSFSGTDYGYTF. The CDR3 DNA sequence: TGTGCCAGCAGTTTTTCCGGGACAGACTATGGCTACACCTTC.

This sequence joins TRBV19 and TRBJ1-5; D is unclear. Germline assignment: CDR1 LNHDA and CDR2 SQIVND (reference sequence). This CDR3 has 14 residues. Between the trimmed V and J ends, which lost 4 bases and 6 bases, there was a span of 13 bases. The CDR3 loop is CASSSFEGGQPQHF. The CDR3 DNA follows: TGTGCCAGTAGTAGTTTCGAGGGAGGTCAGCCCCAGCATTTT.